Listed here are 8 T cell receptor beta chains from one sample, sequenced in a study of blood T cells in healthy people across ages. The second PCR ran about 6 to 12 cycles with a sample-barcoded 5' primer and J-beta primers. TCRdb reprocessed the 5' RACE reads via MiXCR and lists one record per CDR3 protein. This table has roughly 700,000 distinct CDR3 sequences, about half appearing once. The sample taken for sequencing was blood. The origin of the receptors is a woman in her fifties or sixties in good health.

The CDR3 loop reads CASSLGVGVLGRWGEQYF. The CDR3 coding sequence is TGTGCCAGCAGTTTAGGGGTTGGAGTGCTGGGAAGATGGGGCGAGCAGTACTTC. V gene TRBV28 combines with J gene TRBJ2-7; D is unresolved. Germline V gene data show CDR1 as MDHEN and CDR2 as SYDVKM. CDR3 length equals 18 residues. Trimming took off 2 bases at V and 6 bases at J, with 26 bases between the two ends.

This clonotype showed up just a few times. The chain combines TRBV5-1 with TRBJ1-2; TRBD1 is a possible D gene (6 bases). Trimming shortened V by 0 bases and J by 2 bases, and 11 bases separated the two germline ends. Germline-derived CDR1 and CDR2 are SGHRS and YFSETQ. CDR3 size: 15 residues. CDR3 region: CASSLGDTRNYGYTF. CDR3 bases: TGCGCCAGCAGCTTGGGGGACACCAGGAACTATGGCTACACCTTC. The whole variable domain, filled in from reference TRBV5-1 and TRBJ1-2, reads KAGVTQTPRYLIKTRGQQVTLSCSPISGHRSVSWYQQTPGQGLQFLFEYFSETQRNKGNFPGRFSGRQFSNSRSEMNVSTLELGDSALYLCASSLGDTRNYGYTFGSGTRLTVV.

The V gene is TRBV12-5, the J gene TRBJ2-1; D unclear. Germline V lookup: CDR1 LGHNT, CDR2 FRNRAP. The CDR3 runs to 12 residues. With 4 bases removed from V and 3 bases from J, the gap between germline ends came to 4 bases. CDR3 sequence reads: CASGSLYNEQFF. The DNA of the CDR3 is TGTGCTAGTGGTTCCCTCTACAATGAGCAGTTCTTC.

The chain couples TRBV4-2 to TRBJ2-3; D unresolved. Trimming stripped 3 bases from V and 6 bases from J, with 13 bases between. CDR1 is LGHNA, CDR2 YNFKEQ, per germline. This CDR3 is built from 14 residues. The CDR3 coding sequence is TGTGCCAGCAGCCACCTTCTCCAGACGGATACGCAGTATTTT. It specifies CASSHLLQTDTQYF.

The chain uses TRBV15 and TRBJ2-7, with D unclear. Germline CDR1 LNHNV, CDR2 YYDKDF (reference sequence). CDR3 length: 13 amino acids. V lost 0 bases and J 4 bases, leaving 7 bases between the germline ends. Written as DNA, the CDR3 is TGTGCCACCAGCAGAGACTCCCCGTACGAGCAGTACTTC. Translated: CATSRDSPYEQYF.

This chain connects TRBV27 to TRBJ2-7; 9 bases align to TRBD2. This CDR3 is built from 15 residues. The germline gives CDR1 MNHEY, CDR2 SMNVEV (reference sequence). With 5 bases clipped from V and 3 bases from J, the junction kept 8 bases outside the gene matches. The CDR3 nucleotides read TGTGCCAGCAGTATCAGGCTAGCGGGACTCTACGAGCAGTACTTC. Its translation: CASSIRLAGLYEQYF.

The V and J genes are TRBV5-1 and TRBJ1-1, with TRBD1 as a possible D gene (6 bases). CDR1 and CDR2 (germline): SGHRS, YFSETQ. The CDR3 has 13 residues. Between the trimmed V and J ends, which lost 7 bases and 0 bases, there was a span of 10 bases. Here the CDR3 DNA reads TGCGCCAGCCGGGACACAATGAACACTGAAGCTTTCTTT. This gives the protein CASRDTMNTEAFF.

This clonotype was picked up a small number of times. The CDR3 loop is CASKDPQDTQYF. DNA for the CDR3: TGTGCCAGCAAGGACCCGCAGGATACGCAGTATTTT. This rearrangement joins TRBV7-2 to TRBJ2-3; D ambiguous. This CDR3 comprises 12 residues. Trimming pared 7 bases from V and 6 bases from J, leaving 11 bases between. The germline CDR1 and CDR2 sequences are SGHTA and FQGNSA.